The 22 T cell receptor beta chains in this list originate from one sample, sequenced in a study of blood T cell repertoires in COVID-19. Data came from immunoSEQ multiplex PCR; TCRdb stores just in-frame clones and leaves some out. The sample consists of about 160,000 clones, 80% of them appearing once. The specimen was PBMCs or T cells enriched from blood (not recorded which). The receptors derive from a woman aged 60-75 years who had recovered from COVID-19.

The chain is built from TRBV7-2 and TRBJ1-4; 7 bases line up with TRBD1. The CDR3 runs to 15 residues. J lost 7 bases, V lost 3 bases, and 8 bases had no gene match. Germline CDR1 SGHTA, CDR2 FQGNSA. The CDR3 nucleotides are TGTGCCAGCAGCTTCCGACAGGGTTTAGGTGAAAAACTGTTTTTT. Translating gives CASSFRQGLGEKLFF.

This clone appeared a single time. J is TRBJ1-2 and V is TRBV19; D not resolved. CDR1 LNHDA and CDR2 SQIVND come from the germline V gene (reference sequence). With 7 bases removed from V and 4 bases from J, the gap between germline ends came to 13 bases. The length of the CDR3 is 13 residues. In nucleotides, the CDR3 is TGTGCCAGTACTACCCTCCCCCTCTATGGCTACACCTTC. Translating gives CASTTLPLYGYTF.

On this clone itself: Other DNA sequences of this sample code for an identical CDR3. The chain carries TRBV7-8 and TRBJ1-5; D perhaps matches TRBD1 (5 bases). Trimming shortened V by 1 base and J by 5 bases, and 9 bases separated the two germline ends. Germline V gene lookup returns CDR1 SGHVS and CDR2 FQNEAQ. The CDR3 contains 14 residues. DNA of the CDR3: TGTGCCAGCAGCTTAGGGCAGGGCCATCAGCCCCAGCATTTT. Translated: CASSLGQGHQPQHF.

This clone was counted once. CDR3 coding DNA: TGTGCCAGCAGCGTACTAGCGGGGGCTAGCACAGATACGCAGTATTTT. Its protein product is CASSVLAGASTDTQYF. The V and J genes are TRBV9 and TRBJ2-3, with TRBD2 matching 10 bases. The ends lost 1 base at V and 0 bases at J; junction bases unmatched: 2. From germline, CDR1 is SGDLS and CDR2 YYNGEE. This CDR3 comprises 16 residues.

This clone was seen only a few times. At one boundary the junction diverges from the germline segment, which might be a read error. Other DNA sequences in the sample encode the same CDR3. The chain uses TRBV11-2 and TRBJ2-1; 8 positions match TRBD2. The CDR3 is 13 amino acids. Germline V gene data show CDR1 as SGHAT and CDR2 as FQNNGV. In DNA form, the CDR3 reads TGTGCCAGCAGGGGGACTAGTTACAACGAGCAGTTCTTC. Protein sequence: CASRGTSYNEQFF.

The chain couples TRBV19 to TRBJ2-3; no clear D gene. Trimming pared 3 bases from V and 2 bases from J, leaving 9 bases between. CDR3 length: 14 amino acids. Per the germline V gene, CDR1 is LNHDA and CDR2 is SQIVND (reference sequence). The CDR3 DNA sequence: TGTGCCAGTAGTATTGGTCAGTTCACAGATACGCAGTATTTT. Its translation: CASSIGQFTDTQYF.

This clone came up once. The CDR3: CASSVRGPYAGDTQYF. The CDR3 nucleotides are TGTGCCAGCAGTGTCAGGGGCCCCTATGCAGGAGATACGCAGTATTTT. The chain uses TRBV6-1 and TRBJ2-3; possible D gene TRBD1, 6 bases. The CDR3 loop spans 16 amino acids. Trimming stripped 4 bases from V and 5 bases from J, with 19 bases between. Germline V gene data show CDR1 as MNHNS and CDR2 as SASEGT.

V gene TRBV2 combines with J gene TRBJ2-3; 12 bases are a match to TRBD2. Germline lookup yields CDR1 SNHLY and CDR2 FYNNEI. V was clipped by 5 bases and J by 9 bases; unmatched bases: 9. The CDR3 runs to 15 residues. The CDR3 sequence is CASSRTSGAIGTQYF. DNA of the CDR3: TGTGCCAGCAGTCGGACTAGCGGGGCCATTGGCACGCAGTATTTT.

The V call is TRBV20-1, the J call TRBJ1-6, with D uncertain. V was trimmed by 3 bases and J by 8 bases, leaving 11 bases between them. The CDR3 contains 13 residues. Per the germline V gene, CDR1 is DFQATT and CDR2 is SNEGSKA (reference sequence). The CDR3 protein is CSASKTDDSPLHF. CDR3 sequence (DNA): TGCAGTGCTAGTAAAACAGATGATTCACCCCTCCACTTT.

This chain links TRBV10-2 with TRBJ1-1; D gene unclear. The CDR3 contains 11 residues. CDR1 and CDR2 (germline): WSHSY, SAAADI. The V and J ends lost 8 bases and 8 bases respectively, with 12 bases between them. The CDR3 nucleotides are TGCGCCAGCCTTCAGAGGTCCGAAGCTTTCTTT. This sequence encodes CASLQRSEAFF.

The chain has TRBV10-3 and TRBJ2-1, with 7 bases identical to TRBD1. J was trimmed by 2 bases and V by 5 bases; bases with no gene match: 3. Per germline, CDR1 ENHRY and CDR2 SYGVKD. This CDR3 has 14 residues. The CDR3 protein is CAISPGQPYNEQFF. DNA of the CDR3: TGTGCCATCAGTCCGGGACAGCCCTACAATGAGCAGTTCTTC.

In this sample, this clone turned up a few times. This chain uses TRBV6-6 with TRBJ1-2; TRBD1 is a possible D gene (5 bases). This CDR3 has 13 amino acids. The V gene's germline CDR1 is MNHNY and CDR2 SVGAGI (reference sequence). Trimming pared 6 bases from V and 1 base from J, leaving 9 bases between. CDR3 DNA sequence: TGTGCCAGCAGACAGGACCTTAACTATGGCTACACCTTC. This sequence encodes CASRQDLNYGYTF.

The chain has TRBV4-1 and TRBJ2-5; D is unclear. Germline V gene lookup returns CDR1 MGHRA and CDR2 YSYEKL. V lost 0 bases to trimming and J lost 7 bases, with 18 bases between them. The CDR3 sequence is 16 residues long. The CDR3 DNA is TGCGCCAGCAGCCAAGATCCGCGACTTACGGTTATGACCCAGTACTTC. Residues: CASSQDPRLTVMTQYF.

The V call is TRBV30, the J call TRBJ1-5; 8 bases are a match to TRBD1. J gave up 14 bases and V 1 base, and 13 bases lay outside the gene matches. Germline CDR1 reads GTSNPN; CDR2 reads SVGIG (reference sequence). This CDR3 is built from 14 residues. CDR3 region: CAWSDDSTWGQEHF. CDR3 DNA sequence: TGTGCCTGGAGTGATGATAGTACGTGGGGACAGGAGCATTTT.

This clone was counted only a few times. The chain is built from TRBV24-1 and TRBJ2-1; 7 bases match TRBD1. V dropped 3 bases and J dropped 7; count of bases not matched to a gene: 8. The CDR3 runs to 15 residues. In germline, CDR1 is KGHDR, CDR2 SFDVKD. The CDR3 loop is CATSDMGQISNEQFF. The CDR3 nucleotides are TGTGCCACCAGTGATATGGGACAGATCTCAAATGAGCAGTTCTTC.

This chain joins TRBV27 and TRBJ1-3, with D maybe TRBD1 (6 bases). V dropped 5 bases and J dropped 2 bases, with 7 bases sitting between them. The CDR3 runs to 13 residues. The germline gives CDR1 MNHEY, CDR2 SMNVEV (reference sequence). The chain's CDR3 is CASSNRAGNTIYF. The CDR3 DNA reads TGTGCCAGCAGTAACAGGGCTGGAAACACCATATATTTT.

V and J are TRBV3-1 (or the pseudogene TRBV3-2) and TRBJ1-3; no reliable D call. The CDR3 extends over 16 amino acids. Germline-derived CDR1 and CDR2 are LGHDT and YNNKEL (reference sequence). V was trimmed by 0 bases and J by 0 bases, leaving 9 bases between them. The CDR3 DNA reads TGTGCCAGCAGCCAAGACCCAGGCTACTCTGGAAACACCATATATTTT. It is translated as CASSQDPGYSGNTIYF.

The V and J genes are TRBV2 and TRBJ2-7; D remains ambiguous. Germline V CDR1 and CDR2: SNHLY, FYNNEI. Trimming cost V 5 bases and J 6 bases, with 14 bases left between them. The CDR3 contains 13 residues. The CDR3 nucleotides are TGTGCCAGCAGTAAGGATCAGTCAGGCGAGCAGTACTTC. This gives the protein CASSKDQSGEQYF.

This clone occurred a few times. The V gene is TRBV18, the J gene TRBJ2-5, with D unclear. The CDR3 runs to 13 residues. V was shortened by 0 bases and J by 6 bases, with 8 bases between the two germline ends. The germline CDR1 and CDR2 sequences are KGHSH and LQKENI. CDR3 coding DNA: TGTGCCAGCTCACCACCGTCACTTCAGACCCAGTACTTC. This sequence encodes CASSPPSLQTQYF. The complete variable domain, with remaining parts taken from reference TRBV18 and TRBJ2-5, reads NAGVMQNPRHLVRRRGQEARLRCSPMKGHSHVYWYRQLPEEGLKFMVYLQKENIIDESGMPKERFSAEFPKEGPSILRIQQVVRGDSAAYFCASSPPSLQTQYFGPGTRLLVL.

The rearrangement joins TRBV30 to TRBJ1-1, with 7 bases aligning to TRBD1. This CDR3 is 14 amino acids long. CDR1 is GTSNPN, CDR2 SVGIG, per germline (reference sequence). Trimming cost V 0 bases and J 4 bases; bases outside gene matches: 5. CDR3 DNA sequence: TGTGCCTGGAGTGTAATGGCAGGGGGCACTGAAGCTTTCTTT. Protein product: CAWSVMAGGTEAFF.

J is TRBJ1-4 and V is TRBV27; D not certain. Trimming removed 2 bases from V and 2 bases from J, with 12 bases in between. The CDR3 length is 16 residues. CDR1 is MNHEY, CDR2 SMNVEV, per germline (reference sequence). The CDR3 is CASSLRQLTTNEKLFF. CDR3 DNA sequence: TGTGCCAGCAGTTTACGCCAGCTGACTACTAATGAAAAACTGTTTTTT.

The chain has TRBV12-5 and TRBJ2-3; TRBD2 matches 7 bases. After removal of 3 bases from V and 4 bases from J, the junction contained 4 bases not matched to a gene. The CDR3 consists of 14 residues. Germline CDR1 and CDR2: LGHNT and FRNRAP. The chain's CDR3 is CASGLSGAPDTQYF. CDR3 bases: TGTGCTAGTGGTTTAAGCGGGGCCCCAGATACGCAGTATTTT. Complete variable domain (other parts from reference TRBV12-5 and TRBJ2-3): DARVTQTPRHKVTEMGQEVTMRCQPILGHNTVFWYRQTMMQGLELLAYFRNRAPLDDSGMPKDRFSAEMPDATLATLKIQPSEPRDSAVYFCASGLSGAPDTQYFGPGTRLTVL.